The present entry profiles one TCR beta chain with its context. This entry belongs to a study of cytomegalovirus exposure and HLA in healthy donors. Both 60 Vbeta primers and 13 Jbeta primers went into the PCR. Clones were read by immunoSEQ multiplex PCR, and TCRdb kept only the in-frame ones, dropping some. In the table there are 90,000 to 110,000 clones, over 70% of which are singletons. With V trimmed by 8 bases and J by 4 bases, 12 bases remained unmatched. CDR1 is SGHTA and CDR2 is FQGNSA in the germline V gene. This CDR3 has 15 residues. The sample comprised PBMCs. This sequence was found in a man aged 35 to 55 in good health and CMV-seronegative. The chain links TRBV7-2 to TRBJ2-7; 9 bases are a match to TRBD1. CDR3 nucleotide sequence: TGTGCCAGCTTCGCTCCGGGACAGGGACAATACGAGCAGTACTTC. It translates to CASFAPGQGQYEQYF.